A single sample gave rise to the 17 T cell receptor beta chains below, sequenced in a study of T cell repertoires in cytomegalovirus infection. Each CDR3 protein is one row after TCRdb ran MiXCR on the reads. The sample lists some 130,000 distinct CDR3 sequences, 8.8% occurring once. The sample taken for sequencing was PBMCs. The source of these receptors is a human donor in good health (CMV status not recorded). Some clones in this sample may be carry-over from other donors' samples.

This clonotype was seen many times. The chain has TRBV7-2 and TRBJ2-7; perhaps TRBD1 as D (6 bases). CDR3 size: 14 residues. Per germline, CDR1 SGHTA and CDR2 FQGNSA. The V end lost 3 bases, the J end lost 3 bases, and 12 bases lay between the germline ends. The CDR3, as DNA: TGTGCCAGCAGCTTCCAGGGGCAAAACTACGAGCAGTACTTC. It yields the protein CASSFQGQNYEQYF.

This clonotype was seen at least ten times. The genes are TRBV5-1 and TRBJ2-1; possible D gene TRBD2, 6 bases. V lost 1 base, J lost 0 bases, and 11 bases lay in between. There are 16 residues in the CDR3. The V gene's germline CDR1 is SGHRS and CDR2 YFSETQ. The CDR3 spells CASSLTAGSSYNEQFF. The CDR3 nucleotides are TGCGCCAGCAGCTTGACGGCGGGGAGCTCCTACAATGAGCAGTTCTTC. Full variable domain (remainder filled in from reference TRBV5-1 and TRBJ2-1): KAGVTQTPRYLIKTRGQQVTLSCSPISGHRSVSWYQQTPGQGLQFLFEYFSETQRNKGNFPGRFSGRQFSNSRSEMNVSTLELGDSALYLCASSLTAGSSYNEQFFGPGTRLTVL.

This clonotype has just a few counts. In DNA, the CDR3 is TGTGCCAGCAGCCGCCCCTTTTATAGCAATCAGCCCCAGCATTTT. This sequence encodes CASSRPFYSNQPQHF. The chain couples TRBV14 to TRBJ1-5; D call uncertain. V was clipped by 4 bases and J by 0 bases, with 10 bases between them. The CDR3 is 15 residues long. CDR1 and CDR2 from the germline V gene are SGHDN and FVKESK. Filled out from reference TRBV14 and TRBJ1-5, the complete variable domain reads EAGVTQFPSHSVIEKGQTVTLRCDPISGHDNLYWYRRVMGKEIKFLLHFVKESKQDESGMPNNRFLAERTGGTYSTLKVQPAELEDSGVYFCASSRPFYSNQPQHFGDGTRLSIL.

The V and J genes are TRBV12-3 or TRBV12-4 and TRBJ2-2; tentative D call: TRBD2 (5 bases). The CDR3 length is 14 residues. The ends were cut back, 6 bases at V and 1 base at J, with 9 bases in the middle. The CDR3 DNA is TGTGCCAGCAGACTCGGACTGAACACCGGGGAGCTGTTTTTT. Its protein is CASRLGLNTGELFF.

This chain joins TRBV19 and TRBJ2-7; D perhaps matches TRBD2 (6 bases). Per the germline V gene, CDR1 is LNHDA and CDR2 is SQIVND (reference sequence). V was clipped by 4 bases and J by 3 bases, with 13 bases between them. This CDR3 region has 14 residues. This chain's CDR3 is CASSRSGLYYEQYF. CDR3 DNA: TGTGCCAGTAGTAGGTCGGGACTCTACTACGAGCAGTACTTC.

This clonotype was recorded many times. The V call is TRBV29-1, the J call TRBJ2-5, with D perhaps TRBD2 (6 bases). This CDR3 is built from 14 residues. Per germline, CDR1 SQVTM and CDR2 ANQGSEA. The V end lost 6 bases, the J end lost 3 bases, and 17 bases lay between the germline ends. CDR3 bases: TGCAGCGTCGCAGGTAGCGGTGCGAAAGAGACCCAGTACTTC. Its protein is CSVAGSGAKETQYF.

The chain links TRBV2 to TRBJ1-4; D ambiguous. CDR1 is SNHLY and CDR2 is FYNNEI in the germline V gene. This CDR3 has 14 residues. V lost 2 bases and J lost 4, with 8 bases in between. CDR3 amino acids: CASSELGYNEKLFF. CDR3 DNA: TGTGCCAGCAGTGAATTAGGGTATAATGAAAAACTGTTTTTT.

This clonotype was seen many times. The rearrangement uses TRBV28 and TRBJ1-3; the D gene is possibly TRBD1 (5 bases). The germline V gene has CDR1 MDHEN and CDR2 SYDVKM. CDR3 length: 14 amino acids. The V end was cut by 8 bases, the J end by 1 base, with 12 bases between. The DNA of the CDR3 is TGTGCCAGCGGGCCGAGGGGATCTGGAAACACCATATATTTT. This codes for CASGPRGSGNTIYF.

This clonotype was observed at least ten times. The chain joins TRBV19 to TRBJ1-1; 7 bases agree with TRBD1. Per the germline V gene, CDR1 is LNHDA and CDR2 is SQIVND (reference sequence). The trim removed 5 bases at V and 1 base at J, leaving 7 bases unmatched. The CDR3 has 15 residues. The CDR3: CASSVSGTANTEAFF. The CDR3 DNA reads as TGTGCCAGTAGTGTCTCGGGGACAGCGAACACTGAAGCTTTCTTT. The full variable domain, its missing parts supplied by reference TRBV19 and TRBJ1-1, is DGGITQSPKYLFRKEGQNVTLSCEQNLNHDAMYWYRQDPGQGLRLIYYSQIVNDFQKGDIAEGYSVSREKKESFPLTVTSAQKNPTAFYLCASSVSGTANTEAFFGQGTRLTVV.

This clonotype was observed at least ten times. V usage is TRBV27 and J usage is TRBJ1-1; 9 bases are shared with TRBD1. Germline CDR1 MNHEY, CDR2 SMNVEV (reference sequence). V trimming: 6 bases; J trimming: 5 bases; junction bases outside the gene matches: 7. The CDR3 totals 14 residues. CDR3 DNA: TGTGCCAGCAGCTTGGACAGGGGAGGGACTGAAGCTTTCTTT. Translated, it gives CASSLDRGGTEAFF.

The chain links TRBV20-1 to TRBJ1-2; D is unresolved. The CDR3 is 14 amino acids. V lost 0 bases and J lost 6, with 14 bases in between. CDR1 is DFQATT and CDR2 is SNEGSKA in the germline V gene (reference sequence). The CDR3: CSARDSALTDGYTF. Written as DNA, the CDR3 is TGCAGTGCTAGAGACTCAGCCCTTACAGATGGCTACACCTTC.

This clonotype was counted ten times or more. This chain connects TRBV7-3 to TRBJ1-5, with D unclear. CDR1 SGHTA and CDR2 FQGTGA come from the germline V gene. The V and J ends lost 9 bases and 4 bases respectively, with 13 bases between them. CDR3 size: 13 residues. The CDR3 DNA reads TGTGCCAGACTAGACGGTAAAAATCAGCCCCAGCATTTT. Translation: CARLDGKNQPQHF.

This clonotype was counted many times. The V call is TRBV2, the J call TRBJ2-7; 9 nucleotides line up with TRBD1. The CDR3 consists of 14 residues. The trim removed 5 bases at V and 0 bases at J, leaving 2 bases unmatched. Per the germline V gene, CDR1 is SNHLY and CDR2 is FYNNEI. In DNA form, the CDR3 reads TGTGCCAGCAGTTGGACAGGGGTCTCCTACGAGCAGTACTTC. Translation: CASSWTGVSYEQYF. The complete variable domain, with remaining parts taken from reference TRBV2 and TRBJ2-7, reads EPEVTQTPSHQVTQMGQEVILRCVPISNHLYFYWYRQILGQKVEFLVSFYNNEISEKSEIFDDQFSVERPDGSNFTLKIRSTKLEDSAMYFCASSWTGVSYEQYFGPGTRLTVT.

This clonotype came up many times. The chain couples TRBV28 to TRBJ2-1; 8 bases fit TRBD2. Unmatched junction bases numbered 1, after V lost 6 bases and J lost 6 bases. The CDR3 sequence is 12 residues long. CDR1 is MDHEN and CDR2 is SYDVKM in the germline V gene. Here the CDR3 reads CASRTSANEQFF. The CDR3, as DNA: TGTGCCAGCAGGACTAGCGCCAATGAGCAGTTCTTC. The full variable domain, with the rest looked up from reference TRBV28 and TRBJ2-1, is DVKVTQSSRYLVKRTGEKVFLECVQDMDHENMFWYRQDPGLGLRLIYFSYDVKMKEKGDIPEGYSVSREKKERFSLILESASTNQTSMYLCASRTSANEQFFGPGTRLTVL.

The gene calls are TRBV20-1 and TRBJ1-6; TRBD1 matches 7 bases. After removal of 3 bases from V and 8 bases from J, the junction contained 4 bases not matched to a gene. The CDR3 has 13 amino acids. The germline gives CDR1 DFQATT, CDR2 SNEGSKA (reference sequence). CDR3 in amino acids: CSASQGGDSPLHF. In nucleotides, the CDR3 is TGCAGTGCTAGCCAGGGGGGAGATTCACCCCTCCACTTT.

The V and J genes are TRBV2 and TRBJ2-2; TRBD1 agrees at 7 bases. V shed 6 bases and J 2 bases; nucleotides not matched to a gene: 6. Germline V gene sequence: CDR1 SNHLY, CDR2 FYNNEI. The CDR3 runs 15 residues. CDR3 loop: CASSPQGVNTGELFF. The CDR3 DNA reads as TGTGCCAGCAGCCCGCAGGGGGTCAACACCGGGGAGCTGTTTTTT.

The chain uses TRBV5-4 and TRBJ2-5; 10 nucleotides match TRBD1. The V and J ends lost 3 bases and 2 bases, in that order; junction bases with no gene match: 10. This CDR3 comprises 17 residues. Germline V gene sequence: CDR1 SGHNT, CDR2 YYREEE (reference sequence). The CDR3 sequence: CASSSVGQGRIQETQYF. CDR3 in DNA: TGTGCCAGCAGCTCAGTGGGACAGGGGAGGATTCAAGAGACCCAGTACTTC.